What follows are 19 T cell receptor beta chains derived from one specimen sequenced in a study of response to subunit inactivated influenza vaccine. One entry per CDR3 protein results from TCRdb running MiXCR on the RT-PCR reads. The data contain about 540,000 distinct CDR3 sequences, around 21% of them singletons. In addition, the sample was reused for a study of T cells expressing NK-cell markers. That paper adds: TCR beta cDNA was made by 5'RACE template switching with UMIs.

This specimen was CD4+ T cells sorted from PBMCs, taken 11 to 12 days after vaccination. The source of these receptors is a man aged 50-59 years who received an inactivated influenza vaccine.

This clonotype has more than one count but fewer than ten. The chain is built from TRBV7-9 and TRBJ1-2, with 12 positions matching TRBD1. Germline CDR1 is SEHNR and CDR2 is FQNEAQ (reference sequence). The CDR3 has 16 residues. V was clipped by 6 bases and J by 11 bases; unmatched bases: 16. The CDR3 DNA is TGTGCCAGCAGTGCCCCCGGGACAGGGGGCGCGGTGGGGTACACCTTC. This encodes CASSAPGTGGAVGYTF.

This clonotype was recorded once. The CDR3 here is CASSAPGLAISSYEQYF. Written as DNA, the CDR3 is TGTGCCAGCAGTGCCCCGGGACTAGCGATTAGCTCCTACGAGCAGTACTTC. The chain combines TRBV25-1 with TRBJ2-7, with 10 bases identical to TRBD2. The germline CDR1 and CDR2 sequences are MGHDK and SYGVNS. The CDR3 length is 17 residues. With V trimmed by 4 bases and J by 0 bases, 9 bases remained unmatched.

The chain links TRBV7-2 to TRBJ2-1, with TRBD1 matching over 8 bases. This CDR3 is built from 16 residues. Trimming at V came to 5 bases and at J to 5 bases, leaving 11 bases not matched to a gene. The germline gives CDR1 SGHTA, CDR2 FQGNSA. For the CDR3, the DNA is TGTGCCAGCAGCCTGAAGGGGACAGGTATTAACAATGAGCAGTTCTTC. It specifies CASSLKGTGINNEQFF.

The chain has TRBV6-5 and TRBJ2-1, with D maybe TRBD2 (5 bases). Trimming removed 0 bases from V and 5 bases from J, with 8 bases in between. Per germline, CDR1 MNHEY and CDR2 SVGAGI. The CDR3 loop spans 14 amino acids. The CDR3 DNA reads TGTGCCAGCAGTTACTCAACTAGGAACAATGAGCAGTTCTTC. This sequence encodes CASSYSTRNNEQFF.

The rearrangement uses TRBV5-1 and TRBJ2-1; no clear D gene. Germline lookup yields CDR1 SGHRS and CDR2 YFSETQ. V shed 2 bases and J shed 0 bases, with 9 bases lying between them. The CDR3 has 15 residues. The CDR3 sequence is CASSFAGSSYNEQFF. The CDR3 region has the DNA TGCGCCAGCAGCTTCGCCGGTTCCTCCTACAATGAGCAGTTCTTC. The variable domain in full, completed from reference TRBV5-1 and TRBJ2-1, reads KAGVTQTPRYLIKTRGQQVTLSCSPISGHRSVSWYQQTPGQGLQFLFEYFSETQRNKGNFPGRFSGRQFSNSRSEMNVSTLELGDSALYLCASSFAGSSYNEQFFGPGTRLTVL.

The V and J genes are TRBV3-1 and TRBJ1-4; D not resolved. This CDR3 region has 16 residues. The germline V gene encodes CDR1 LGHDT and CDR2 YNNKEL (reference sequence). The germline V and J ends were trimmed by 4 bases and 4 bases, with 16 bases remaining between them. CDR3 bases: TGTGCCAGCAGCCGAAGAGGGAGCTCAGTTAATGAAAAACTGTTTTTT. As protein: CASSRRGSSVNEKLFF.

Here the CDR3 DNA reads TGTGCCAGCAGCTTAACGGCAGTAAAAGAGACCCAGTACTTC. The encoded protein is CASSLTAVKETQYF. The chain has TRBV7-8 and TRBJ2-5, with D unresolved. Trimming pared 2 bases from V and 3 bases from J, leaving 10 bases between. Per germline, CDR1 SGHVS and CDR2 FQNEAQ. CDR3 length: 14 amino acids.

As DNA, the CDR3 is TGTGCCAGTAGTATAGATTTCGACAATGAGCAGTTCTTC. Its translation is CASSIDFDNEQFF. This chain connects TRBV19 to TRBJ2-1; D gene ambiguous. This CDR3 has 13 residues. Trimming pared 0 bases from V and 5 bases from J, leaving 5 bases between. Germline lookup yields CDR1 LNHDA and CDR2 SQIVND (reference sequence).

This chain joins TRBV15 and TRBJ2-3; 8 positions match TRBD1. V lost 9 bases and J lost 0; bases outside the gene matches: 2. CDR1 and CDR2 from the germline V gene are LNHNV and YYDKDF (reference sequence). This CDR3 spans 13 amino acids. This CDR3 is CATRQGSTDTQYF. CDR3 nucleotides: TGTGCCACTAGACAGGGGAGCACAGATACGCAGTATTTT.

V usage is TRBV6-1 and J usage is TRBJ1-5; no clear D gene. Germline V gene data show CDR1 as MNHNS and CDR2 as SASEGT. The V end lost 5 bases, the J end lost 0 bases, and 8 bases lay between the germline ends. CDR3 length: 14 residues. CDR3 DNA sequence: TGTGCCAGCAGTCAGAAATATAGCAATCAGCCCCAGCATTTT. Translating it yields CASSQKYSNQPQHF.

This clonotype was seen repeatedly, ten times or more. The rearrangement joins TRBV12-3 or TRBV12-4 to TRBJ2-5, with D possibly being TRBD1 (5 bases). CDR3 size: 13 residues. V gave up 6 bases and J gave up 7 bases, with 15 bases separating them. This chain's CDR3 is CASRSQGLGTQYF. The CDR3 DNA is TGTGCCAGCAGAAGTCAGGGTCTGGGGACCCAGTACTTC.

The chain combines TRBV20-1 with TRBJ1-5; 7 bases fit TRBD1. Germline CDR1 and CDR2: DFQATT and SNEGSKA (reference sequence). The CDR3 runs to 14 residues. V lost 0 bases and J lost 7; bases outside the gene matches: 6. The CDR3 region is CSARDLRGLQPQHF. In DNA form, the CDR3 reads TGCAGTGCTAGAGATTTGAGGGGGCTGCAGCCCCAGCATTTT.

This clonotype was seen more than once but under ten times. The chain joins TRBV10-3 to TRBJ2-7, with 11 bases that match TRBD2. The ends lost 8 bases at V and 6 bases at J; junction bases unmatched: 15. CDR3 length: 16 residues. Germline V gene data show CDR1 as ENHRY and CDR2 as SYGVKD. CDR3 in amino acids: CAIANRVLAGDGEQYF. DNA for the CDR3: TGTGCCATCGCTAACAGGGTACTAGCGGGAGATGGCGAGCAGTACTTC.

This sequence joins TRBV7-6 and TRBJ2-1, with D possibly TRBD1 on 6 matching bases. Germline values: CDR1 SGHVS, CDR2 FNYEAQ. The CDR3 loop spans 16 amino acids. Trimming cost V 0 bases and J 5 bases, with 14 bases left between them. The CDR3 here is CASSLADQGTNNEQFF. CDR3 nucleotides: TGTGCCAGCAGCTTAGCGGATCAGGGGACGAACAATGAGCAGTTCTTC.

The genes are TRBV7-2 and TRBJ2-7, with D perhaps TRBD1 (5 bases). CDR3 length: 14 amino acids. Trimming shortened V by 5 bases and J by 6 bases, and 17 bases separated the two germline ends. CDR1 SGHTA and CDR2 FQGNSA come from the germline V gene. DNA of the CDR3: TGTGCCAGCAGCCTAAGGACACGCGAAGGCGAGCAGTACTTC. This codes for CASSLRTREGEQYF.

The genes are TRBV5-1 and TRBJ2-2; 13 bases are shared with TRBD2. V shed 6 bases and J 0 bases; nucleotides not matched to a gene: 2. Germline lookup yields CDR1 SGHRS and CDR2 YFSETQ. CDR3 length: 16 residues. CDR3 sequence: CASKLAGGTNTGELFF. The CDR3 DNA reads as TGCGCCAGCAAACTAGCGGGGGGGACGAACACCGGGGAGCTGTTTTTT. Filled out from reference TRBV5-1 and TRBJ2-2, the complete variable domain reads KAGVTQTPRYLIKTRGQQVTLSCSPISGHRSVSWYQQTPGQGLQFLFEYFSETQRNKGNFPGRFSGRQFSNSRSEMNVSTLELGDSALYLCASKLAGGTNTGELFFGEGSRLTVL.

The chain links TRBV7-2 to TRBJ1-1; D is uncertain. The germline V gene encodes CDR1 SGHTA and CDR2 FQGNSA. V lost 5 bases and J 0 bases, leaving 7 bases between the germline ends. The CDR3 runs to 13 residues. The CDR3 region is CASSMQMNTEAFF. CDR3 sequence (DNA): TGTGCCAGCAGCATGCAGATGAACACTGAAGCTTTCTTT.

This chain connects TRBV3-1 to TRBJ1-2; no firm D call. With 2 bases removed from V and 6 bases from J, the gap between germline ends came to 10 bases. The CDR3 sequence is 13 residues long. Per the germline V gene, CDR1 is LGHDT and CDR2 is YNNKEL (reference sequence). CDR3 in amino acids: CASSQWQENGYTF. The CDR3 coding sequence is TGTGCCAGCAGCCAATGGCAGGAAAATGGCTACACCTTC.

V gene TRBV28 combines with J gene TRBJ2-2; TRBD2 aligns across 9 bases. The CDR3 totals 16 residues. Germline CDR1 and CDR2: MDHEN and SYDVKM. V lost 2 bases to trimming and J lost 4 bases; unmatched junction nucleotides: 5. The CDR3 DNA follows: TGTGCCAGCAGTTTAATAGCGGGGGTCATCACCGGGGAGCTGTTTTTT. Translation gives CASSLIAGVITGELFF.